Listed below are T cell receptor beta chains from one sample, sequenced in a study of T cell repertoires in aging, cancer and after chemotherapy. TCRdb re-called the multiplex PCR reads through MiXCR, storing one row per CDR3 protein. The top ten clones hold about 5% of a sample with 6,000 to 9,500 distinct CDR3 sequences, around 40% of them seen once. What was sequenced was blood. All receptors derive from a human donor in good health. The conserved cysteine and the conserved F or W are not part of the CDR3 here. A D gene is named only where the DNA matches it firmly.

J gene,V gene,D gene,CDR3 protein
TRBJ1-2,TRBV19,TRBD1,ATSQGLRGGYT
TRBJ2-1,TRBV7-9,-,ASSPLHNEQF
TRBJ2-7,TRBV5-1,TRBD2,ASRRGTSGVYEQY
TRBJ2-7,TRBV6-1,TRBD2,ASSEEVTSGPYEQY
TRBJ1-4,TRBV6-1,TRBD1,ASSVTGTGGEKLF
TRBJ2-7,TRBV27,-,ASSLDRSHEQY
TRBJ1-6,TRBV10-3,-,AIRGMTGRNLPLH
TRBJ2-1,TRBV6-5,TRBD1,ASSYQPGQGVDEQF
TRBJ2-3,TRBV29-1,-,SGRVGTDTQY
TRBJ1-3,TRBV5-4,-,ASSLGGSSSGNTIY
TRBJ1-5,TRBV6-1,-,ASSERWGQPQH
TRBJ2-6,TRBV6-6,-,ASISQRAGRPSGANVLT
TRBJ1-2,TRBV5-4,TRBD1,ASSSGPQGGEINGYT
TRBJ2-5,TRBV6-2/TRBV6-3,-,ASSYVKWETQY
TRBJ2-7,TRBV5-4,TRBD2,ASSLSSGMVNEQY
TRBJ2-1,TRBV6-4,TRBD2,VSSDSASGGFNEQF
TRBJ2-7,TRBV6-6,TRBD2,ASSWREGAYEQY
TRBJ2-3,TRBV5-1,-,ASSSDSGTDTQY
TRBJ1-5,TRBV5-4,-,ASSLWGAGQPQH
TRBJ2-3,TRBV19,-,TSSASTDTQY
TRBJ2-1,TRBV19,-,ASSIVLYQGGEQF
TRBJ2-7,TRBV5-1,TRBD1,ASSLSTGAYEQY
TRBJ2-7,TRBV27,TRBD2,ASSFSSGGYEQY
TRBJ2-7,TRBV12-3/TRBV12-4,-,ASSPWDTSYEQY
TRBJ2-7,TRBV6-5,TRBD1,ASSSLTGDSHEQY
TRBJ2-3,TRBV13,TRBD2,ASSSVLPSGVSTDTQY
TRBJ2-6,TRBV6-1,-,ASTDTLSGANVLT